The rows below give T cell receptor beta chains drawn from one sample of a study of T cell changes during pregnancy in multiple sclerosis. Only in-frame clones appear in the TCRdb table, and some are missing; sequencing was by immunoSEQ multiplex PCR. The sample consists of some 60,000 clones, approximately 90% of them appearing once. Sequenced here: peripheral blood, sampled in the first trimester of pregnancy. The receptors were sampled from a female donor in good health, enrolled as a control in a pregnancy study. Each CDR3 is given with its conserved first and last residue. Fields, in order: clone size, D gene, V gene, J gene, CDR3 protein, CDR3 DNA. The D gene is left open where the match is weak. Size is omitted from some rows. Given values are once, few, many or a class for expanded clones.

>NA|NA|TRBV5-1|TRBJ1-2
CASSLDLQGLDGYTF
TGCGCCAGCAGCTTGGACTTACAGGGTTTGGATGGCTACACCTTC
>once|NA|TRBV6-1|TRBJ1-4
CASSEGGEVGKLFF
TGTGCCAGCAGTGAGGGCGGGGAGGTGGGCAAACTGTTTTTT
>NA|NA|TRBV5-1|TRBJ2-1
CASSRDSSYNEQFF
TGCGCCAGCAGCCGGGACTCATCCTACAATGAGCAGTTCTTC
>NA|NA|TRBV7-8|TRBJ2-3
CASSLLFASADTQYF
TGTGCCAGCAGCTTATTGTTCGCTAGCGCAGATACGCAGTATTTT
>NA|NA|TRBV27|TRBJ1-5
CASRADYSNQPQHF
TGTGCCAGCAGGGCGGACTATAGCAATCAGCCCCAGCATTTT
>NA|TRBD1|TRBV28|TRBJ2-7
CASRRAGPGQGAREQYF
TGTGCCAGCAGGAGAGCCGGGCCGGGACAGGGGGCGAGGGAGCAGTACTTC
>NA|NA|TRBV6-5|TRBJ2-3
CASSYNRATDTQYF
TGTGCCAGCAGTTACAATAGAGCCACAGATACGCAGTATTTT
>few|NA|TRBV27|TRBJ2-5
CASSFGANQETQYF
TGTGCCAGCAGTTTTGGAGCGAACCAAGAGACCCAGTACTTC
>once|TRBD2|TRBV9|TRBJ2-3
CASSDPATGLAGQTDTQYF
TGTGCCAGCAGCGACCCTGCTACAGGACTAGCGGGTCAGACAGATACGCAGTATTTT
>NA|NA|TRBV28|TRBJ2-7
CASRGALEQYF
TGTGCCTCTCGGGGGGCGCTCGAGCAGTACTTC
>NA|NA|TRBV6-5|TRBJ2-5
CASNPTGTPKETQYF
TGTGCCAGCAACCCGACCGGGACACCCAAAGAGACCCAGTACTTC
>NA|NA|TRBV2|TRBJ1-4
CASSEYSATNEKLFF
TGTGCCAGCAGTGAATACAGTGCAACTAATGAAAAACTGTTTTTT
>NA|TRBD1|TRBV5-1|TRBJ1-2
CASADRDYGYTF
TGCGCCAGCGCCGACAGGGACTATGGCTACACCTTC
>NA|TRBD1|TRBV5-1|TRBJ2-3
CASSSGQGTDTQYF
TGCGCCAGCAGCTCGGGACAGGGCACAGATACGCAGTATTTT